This T cell receptor (beta chain) is drawn from a study of blood T cell repertoires in COVID-19. This clone has just one count. Residents of 24 US areas, aged about 18 to 95 years, made up the participants. Cohorts were assigned according to the clinical history that participants reported. Per the original methods: For nucleated cells, counts were estimated from reference gene primer amplification. Clones were read by immunoSEQ multiplex PCR, and TCRdb kept only the in-frame ones, dropping some. The V and J calls and clone size were taken over from that table, and D and trimming were inferred from the DNA. The data contain over 300,000 clones, around 90% of them singletons. Trimming took 8 bases from V and 2 from J, leaving 22 bases between them. The CDR3 contains 16 residues. Germline values: CDR1 SGHVS, CDR2 FQNEAQ.

Sequencing was performed on PBMCs or T cells enriched from blood (not recorded which). This clonotype was sampled from a woman in her 30s who had recovered from COVID-19. V usage is TRBV7-8 and J usage is TRBJ2-7, with D perhaps matching TRBD1 (7 bases). CDR3 DNA sequence: TGTGCCAGCCACTCGCAGGGGGGCGGGGCGACCTACGAGCAGTACTTC. Translated: CASHSQGGGATYEQYF.